A single sample gave rise to the 2 T cell receptor beta chains below, sequenced in a study of T-cell memory formation after mild COVID-19. TCRdb re-analysed the 5' RACE reads in MiXCR, keeping a single row per CDR3 protein. The sample yields 150,000 to 200,000 distinct CDR3 sequences, less than 20% seen once. Input material: PBMCs or a T cell subset sorted from them (not recorded which). The source of these receptors is a young man who had mild COVID-19 (a few samples of this study predate the infection). Cell type and time point are not known.

There are a few counts of this clonotype. The CDR3 loop is CASSRAGEIQETQYF. The CDR3 DNA is TGCGCCAGCAGCCGAGCGGGGGAGATCCAAGAGACCCAGTACTTC. The chain employs TRBV5-1 and TRBJ2-5; 8 nucleotides match TRBD2. Germline CDR1 reads SGHRS; CDR2 reads YFSETQ. The CDR3 covers 15 residues. V shed 4 bases and J 1 base; nucleotides not matched to a gene: 6.

The V gene is TRBV29-1, the J gene TRBJ1-4; D is unresolved. This CDR3 has 13 residues. CDR1 and CDR2 from the germline V gene are SQVTM and ANQGSEA. The DNA of the CDR3 is TGCAGTGGGCTGGCCTACCGGGGTGAAAAACTGTTTTTT. This codes for CSGLAYRGEKLFF.